One sample yielded the 20 T cell receptor beta chains listed below, sequenced in a study of cytotoxic CD8 clonotypes in ibrutinib-treated CLL. The table came from immunoSEQ multiplex PCR; TCRdb's copy has only in-frame clones and leaves some out. Altogether roughly 63,000 clones are present, approximately 57% being singletons, with the ten largest covering approximately 14%. Sequenced material: PBMCs, taken after 12 months of ibrutinib treatment. These receptors were taken from a human donor with chronic lymphocytic leukemia.

This clone turned up a few times. CDR3 sequence reads: CASSKGNHVYFGRQYV. The DNA for the CDR3 is TGTGCCAGCAGCAAAGGGAATCATGTCTACTTTGGGCGGCAGTACGTC. V is TRBV21-1 and J is TRBJ2-7. TRBV21-1 is an annotated pseudogene. This CDR3 is built from 16 residues.

The V call is TRBV27, the J call TRBJ2-5; 11 nucleotides agree with TRBD2. There are 15 residues in the CDR3. The V gene end was trimmed by 6 bases and the J gene end by 2 bases; junction bases not matched to a gene: 5. In germline, CDR1 is MNHEY, CDR2 SMNVEV (reference sequence). The CDR3 nucleotides read TGTGCCAGCAGATCTACTAGCGGGGGACAAGAGACCCAGTACTTC. Protein sequence: CASRSTSGGQETQYF.

This clone was counted a few times. V is TRBV6-1 and J is TRBJ2-7, with a possible D match to TRBD2 (5 bases). Germline V gene data show CDR1 as MNHNS and CDR2 as SASEGT. V lost 5 bases and J 3 bases, leaving 14 bases between the germline ends. The CDR3 spans 14 residues. In nucleotides, the CDR3 is TGTGCCAGCAGTTCCTACCCTGGGAGCTACGAGCAGTACTTC. This codes for CASSSYPGSYEQYF.

The rearrangement joins TRBV27 to TRBJ2-3; TRBD1 matches at 8 bases. The CDR3 sequence is 15 residues long. Germline values: CDR1 MNHEY, CDR2 SMNVEV (reference sequence). J lost 3 bases, V lost 3 bases, and 5 bases had no gene match. CDR3 sequence reads: CASSFRDRSTDTQYF. CDR3 DNA: TGTGCCAGCAGTTTCCGGGACAGGTCTACAGATACGCAGTATTTT.

The sample holds many counts of this clone. CDR3 bases: TGTGCCGTCTGGGACAGGATCATCTTGCACGGCTACACCTTC. Translated, it gives CAVWDRIILHGYTF. The rearrangement joins TRBV9 to TRBJ1-2; TRBD1 matches at 8 bases. The germline CDR1 and CDR2 sequences are SGDLS and YYNGEE. The J segment lost 8 bases and the V segment lost 10 bases, leaving 16 bases of the junction unmatched. CDR3 length equals 14 residues.

The chain links TRBV6-6 to TRBJ1-1, with 7 bases identical to TRBD1. CDR1 and CDR2 (germline): MNHNY, SVGAGI (reference sequence). The CDR3 is made up of 13 amino acids. Losses at the gene ends were 0 bases for V and 8 bases for J; bases not matched to a gene: 3. The CDR3 spells CASSYSLGQEAFF. CDR3 DNA sequence: TGTGCCAGCAGTTACTCGCTGGGACAGGAAGCTTTCTTT.

This rearrangement joins TRBV5-3 to TRBJ2-1, with no clear D. TRBV5-3 qualifies as an ORF whose function is uncertain. The CDR3 sequence is 10 residues long. Trimming removed 4 bases at V and 11 bases at J, with 7 bases between. The CDR3 DNA follows: TGTGCCAGAAGCCTTAGTAAGCAGTTCTTC. Encoded protein: CARSLSKQFF.

This clone showed up just a few times. The chain employs TRBV5-6 and TRBJ1-3; TRBD1 agrees at 11 bases. This CDR3 region has 17 residues. Germline trimming cut 2 bases from V and 1 base from J; bases unmatched to any gene: 5. In germline, CDR1 is SGHDT, CDR2 YYEEEE. The CDR3 here is CASSFPDRGRSGNTIYF. In nucleotides, the CDR3 is TGTGCCAGCAGCTTCCCGGACAGGGGGCGATCTGGAAACACCATATATTTT.

This chain links TRBV2 with TRBJ2-5; perhaps TRBD1 as D (6 bases). Per the germline V gene, CDR1 is SNHLY and CDR2 is FYNNEI. V lost 0 bases and J 2 bases, leaving 13 bases between the germline ends. The CDR3 sequence is 16 residues long. Here the CDR3 DNA reads TGTGCCAGCAGTGAAGCGTATGGACAGCTACAAGAGACCCAGTACTTC. Residues: CASSEAYGQLQETQYF. Full variable domain (outside the CDR3, taken from reference TRBV2 and TRBJ2-5): EPEVTQTPSHQVTQMGQEVILRCVPISNHLYFYWYRQILGQKVEFLVSFYNNEISEKSEIFDDQFSVERPDGSNFTLKIRSTKLEDSAMYFCASSEAYGQLQETQYFGPGTRLLVL.

This clone occurred many times. CDR3 residues: CASSPRAGAFTGELFF. In nucleotides, the CDR3 is TGTGCCAGCAGCCCCCGGGCAGGGGCGTTCACCGGGGAGCTGTTTTTT. J is TRBJ2-2 and V is TRBV5-4; tentative D call: TRBD1 (6 bases). There are 16 residues in the CDR3. Germline values: CDR1 SGHNT, CDR2 YYREEE (reference sequence). V was shortened by 4 bases and J by 4 bases, with 17 bases between the two germline ends.

This clone was counted between two and nine times. The rearrangement links TRBV19 to TRBJ1-5, with TRBD1 matching 7 bases. Germline V gene sequence: CDR1 LNHDA, CDR2 SQIVND (reference sequence). Losses at the gene ends were 3 bases for V and 3 bases for J; bases not matched to a gene: 8. This CDR3 has 16 residues. The CDR3 nucleotides are TGTGCCAGTAGTATGAGGTCAGGGGGACACAATCAGCCCCAGCATTTT. It encodes CASSMRSGGHNQPQHF.

This clone was seen a handful of times. The genes are TRBV5-1 and TRBJ2-2, with 13 positions matching TRBD2. The V segment lost 4 bases and the J segment 6 bases; nucleotides outside the gene matches: 3. The CDR3 extends over 15 amino acids. Germline CDR1 is SGHRS and CDR2 is YFSETQ. DNA for the CDR3: TGCGCCAGCAGCCCCGGACTAGCGGGAGCCGGGGAGCTGTTTTTT. This translates into CASSPGLAGAGELFF.

Only a few counts were recorded for this clone. This chain connects TRBV19 to TRBJ1-2; D may be TRBD1 (5 bases). The CDR3 sequence is 15 residues long. CDR1 and CDR2 from the germline V gene are LNHDA and SQIVND (reference sequence). V was shortened by 6 bases and J by 4 bases, with 18 bases between the two germline ends. CDR3 in amino acids: CASSTRPGSGYGYTF. DNA of the CDR3: TGTGCCAGTAGCACCCGCCCAGGGTCCGGCTATGGCTACACCTTC.

The chain joins TRBV28 to TRBJ2-7, with 7 bases identical to TRBD2. Germline assignment: CDR1 MDHEN and CDR2 SYDVKM. The CDR3 is 15 amino acids. Trimming cost V 0 bases and J 3 bases; bases outside gene matches: 5. Here the CDR3 DNA reads TGTGCCAGCAGTTTATGGTCAGGCGGGGGCTACGAGCAGTACTTC. Encoded protein: CASSLWSGGGYEQYF.

V and J are TRBV5-1 and TRBJ1-5, with 8 bases lining up with TRBD1. This CDR3 has 16 amino acids. V trimming: 0 bases; J trimming: 6 bases; junction bases outside the gene matches: 8. Germline CDR1 is SGHRS and CDR2 is YFSETQ. The CDR3 DNA is TGCGCCAGCAGCTTGGGGGCCGGGACAGGCGGTCAGCCCCAGCATTTT. Protein sequence: CASSLGAGTGGQPQHF.

The chain combines TRBV14 with TRBJ2-1; no definite D call. CDR1 is SGHDN and CDR2 is FVKESK in the germline V gene. There are 14 residues in the CDR3. V was clipped by 1 base and J by 9 bases, with 13 bases between them. CDR3 in amino acids: CASSQAAGVGEQFF. The CDR3 DNA follows: TGTGCCAGCAGCCAAGCTGCTGGTGTGGGTGAGCAGTTCTTC.

J is TRBJ1-4 and V is TRBV27; D perhaps matches TRBD1 (6 bases). Germline V gives CDR1 MNHEY, CDR2 SMNVEV (reference sequence). V was trimmed by 5 bases and J by 1 base, leaving 14 bases between them. This CDR3 contains 16 residues. Written as DNA, the CDR3 is TGTGCCAGCAGTCCTACGGGACATCTAACTAATGAAAAACTGTTTTTT. Translation: CASSPTGHLTNEKLFF.

Only a few counts were recorded for this clone. CDR3 nucleotide sequence: TGTGCCAGCAGTGAAGGGCCAGGGGTGGCCTCAGATACGCAGTATTTT. Residues: CASSEGPGVASDTQYF. This rearrangement joins TRBV2 to TRBJ2-3, with a weak D call TRBD1 (6 bases). Germline V gives CDR1 SNHLY, CDR2 FYNNEI. The CDR3 runs 16 residues. The V end lost 1 base, the J end lost 4 bases, and 15 bases lay between the germline ends.

This clone was recorded a few times. The V and J genes are TRBV5-4 and TRBJ2-1, with no clear D. Germline values: CDR1 SGHNT, CDR2 YYREEE (reference sequence). V was clipped by 0 bases and J by 5 bases, with 6 bases between them. The CDR3 runs 13 residues. DNA of the CDR3: TGTGCCAGCAGCTTGGTACACAACAATGAGCAGTTCTTC. Its protein is CASSLVHNNEQFF.

The CDR3 nucleotides read TGCAGCGTTGGGGTTTTGGGAAAGCGGGGGGCCGAAAATGAGCAGTTCTTC. Translation: CSVGVLGKRGAENEQFF. V is TRBV29-1 and J is TRBJ2-1; 9 bases fit TRBD2. Trimming removed 4 bases from V and 7 bases from J; junction bases left unmatched: 17. CDR3 size: 17 residues. Germline loops: CDR1 SQVTM, CDR2 ANQGSEA.